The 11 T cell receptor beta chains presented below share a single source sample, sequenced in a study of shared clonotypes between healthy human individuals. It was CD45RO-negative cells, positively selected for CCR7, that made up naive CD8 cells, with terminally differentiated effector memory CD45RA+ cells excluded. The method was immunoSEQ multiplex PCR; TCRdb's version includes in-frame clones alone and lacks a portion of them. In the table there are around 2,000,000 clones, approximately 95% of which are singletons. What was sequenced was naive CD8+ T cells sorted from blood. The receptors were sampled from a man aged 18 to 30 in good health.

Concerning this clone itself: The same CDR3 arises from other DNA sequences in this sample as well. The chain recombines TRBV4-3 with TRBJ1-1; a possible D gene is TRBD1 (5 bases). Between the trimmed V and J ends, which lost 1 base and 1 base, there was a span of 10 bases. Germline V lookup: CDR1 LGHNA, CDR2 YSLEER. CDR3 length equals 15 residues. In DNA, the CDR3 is TGCGCCAGCAGCCAAGTAGGGACGGGGAACACTGAAGCTTTCTTT. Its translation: CASSQVGTGNTEAFF.

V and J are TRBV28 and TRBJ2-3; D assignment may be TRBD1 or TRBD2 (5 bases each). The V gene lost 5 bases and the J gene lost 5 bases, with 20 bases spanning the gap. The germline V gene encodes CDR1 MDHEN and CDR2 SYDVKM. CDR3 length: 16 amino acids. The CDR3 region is CASSPTYRIRGDTQYF. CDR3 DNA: TGTGCCAGCAGTCCCACCTACAGGATACGGGGAGATACGCAGTATTTT.

CDR3 in amino acids: CASSEGGRELFF. CDR3 nucleotide sequence: TGTGCCAGCAGCGAAGGGGGCCGGGAGCTGTTTTTT. The chain employs TRBV27 and TRBJ2-2; 7 bases are a match to TRBD1. V lost 6 bases to trimming and J lost 9 bases; unmatched junction nucleotides: 4. Germline CDR1 MNHEY, CDR2 SMNVEV (reference sequence). The CDR3 runs to 12 residues.

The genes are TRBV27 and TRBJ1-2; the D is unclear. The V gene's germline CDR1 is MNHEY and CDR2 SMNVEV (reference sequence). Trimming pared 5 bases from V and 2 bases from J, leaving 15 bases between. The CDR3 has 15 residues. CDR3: CASSTTIQKNYGYTF. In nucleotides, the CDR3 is TGTGCCAGCAGTACGACAATTCAGAAAAACTATGGCTACACCTTC.

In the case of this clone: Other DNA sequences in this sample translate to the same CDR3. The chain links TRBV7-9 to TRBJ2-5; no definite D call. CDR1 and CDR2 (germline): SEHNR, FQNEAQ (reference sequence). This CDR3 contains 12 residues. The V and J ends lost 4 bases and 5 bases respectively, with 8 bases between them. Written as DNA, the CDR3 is TGTGCCAGCAGCTCCCCTCTGGAGACCCAGTACTTC. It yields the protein CASSSPLETQYF.

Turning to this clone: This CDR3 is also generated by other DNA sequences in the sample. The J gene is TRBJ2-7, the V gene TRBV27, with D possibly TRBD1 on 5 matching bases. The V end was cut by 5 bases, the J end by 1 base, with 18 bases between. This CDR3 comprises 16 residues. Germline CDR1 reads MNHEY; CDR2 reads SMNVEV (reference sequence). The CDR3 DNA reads TGTGCCAGCAGTCCCTCCCTTGGGGCTCGGTCCTACGAGCAGTACTTC. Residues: CASSPSLGARSYEQYF.

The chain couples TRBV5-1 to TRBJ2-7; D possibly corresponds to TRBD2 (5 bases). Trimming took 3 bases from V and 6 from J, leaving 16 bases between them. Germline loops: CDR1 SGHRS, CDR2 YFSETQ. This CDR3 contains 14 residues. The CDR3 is CASSWSALAAEQYF. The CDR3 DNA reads TGCGCCAGCAGCTGGAGCGCCCTAGCAGCCGAGCAGTACTTC.

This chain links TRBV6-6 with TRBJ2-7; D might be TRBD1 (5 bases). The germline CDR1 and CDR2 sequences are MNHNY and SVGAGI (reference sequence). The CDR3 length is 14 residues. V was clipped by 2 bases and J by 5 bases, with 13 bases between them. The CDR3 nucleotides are TGTGCCAGCAGTTACGTCCGGGCCAGGGACGAGCAGTACTTC. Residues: CASSYVRARDEQYF.

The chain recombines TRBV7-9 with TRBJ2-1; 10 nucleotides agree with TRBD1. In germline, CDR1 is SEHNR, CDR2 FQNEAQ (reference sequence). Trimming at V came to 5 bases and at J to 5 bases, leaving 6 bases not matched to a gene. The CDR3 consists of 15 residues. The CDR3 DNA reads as TGTGCCAGCAGCCGCGGACAGGGGGTGGACAATGAGCAGTTCTTC. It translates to CASSRGQGVDNEQFF.

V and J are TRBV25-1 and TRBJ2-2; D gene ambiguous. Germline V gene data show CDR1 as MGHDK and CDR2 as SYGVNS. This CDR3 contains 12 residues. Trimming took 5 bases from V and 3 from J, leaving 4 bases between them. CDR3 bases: TGTGCCAGCAGTTGGTACACCGGGGAGCTGTTTTTT. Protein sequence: CASSWYTGELFF.

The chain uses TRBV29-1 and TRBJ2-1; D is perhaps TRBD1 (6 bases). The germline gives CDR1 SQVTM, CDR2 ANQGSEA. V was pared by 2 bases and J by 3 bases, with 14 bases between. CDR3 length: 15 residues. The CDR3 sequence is CSVEPVEGVYNEQFF. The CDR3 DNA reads TGCAGCGTTGAACCGGTAGAGGGGGTCTACAATGAGCAGTTCTTC.